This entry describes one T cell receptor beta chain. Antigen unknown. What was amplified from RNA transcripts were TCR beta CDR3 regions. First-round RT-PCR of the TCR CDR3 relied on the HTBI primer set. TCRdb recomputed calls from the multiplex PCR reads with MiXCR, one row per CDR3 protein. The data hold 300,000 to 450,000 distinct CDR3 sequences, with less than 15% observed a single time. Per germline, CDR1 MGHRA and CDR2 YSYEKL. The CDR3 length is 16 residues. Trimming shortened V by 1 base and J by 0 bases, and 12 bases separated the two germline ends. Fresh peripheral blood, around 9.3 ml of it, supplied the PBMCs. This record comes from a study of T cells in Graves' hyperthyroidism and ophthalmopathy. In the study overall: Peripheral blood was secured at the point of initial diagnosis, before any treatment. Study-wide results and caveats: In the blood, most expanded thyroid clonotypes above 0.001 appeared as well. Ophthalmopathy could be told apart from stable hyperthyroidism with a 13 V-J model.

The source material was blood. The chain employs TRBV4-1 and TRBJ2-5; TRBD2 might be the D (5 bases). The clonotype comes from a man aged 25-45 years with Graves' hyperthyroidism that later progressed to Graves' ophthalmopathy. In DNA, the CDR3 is TGCGCCAGCAGCCAAGTGCCGGGGTTACACCAAGAGACCCAGTACTTC. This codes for CASSQVPGLHQETQYF.